This section outlines one TCR beta chain sequence together with its context. The data were obtained in a study of blood T cell repertoires in COVID-19. About the research overall: Some COVID-19 samples were acute and others convalescent; all came from the United States, Italy and Spain.

Looked up from germline, CDR1 is WSHSY and CDR2 is SAAADI. Trimming left V 4 bases short and J 4 bases short, with 11 bases between. The length of the CDR3 is 14 residues. Authors' methods: From reference gene primer amplification, estimates of nucleated cell counts were derived. The method was immunoSEQ multiplex PCR; TCRdb's version includes in-frame clones alone and lacks a portion of them. V, J and clone size were drawn from that table, and D and trimming were deduced from the DNA. The data contain around 39,000 clones, roughly 85% of them singletons. Specimen: peripheral blood. This rearrangement joins TRBV10-2 to TRBJ1-5; no clear D. This receptor was taken from a man aged 60 to 75 with active COVID-19. The CDR3 DNA reads as TGCGCCAGCAGTGTTACAGAGAGAAATCAGCCCCAGCATTTT. Amino acids: CASSVTERNQPQHF.